These 14 T cell receptor beta chains share one sample of origin, sequenced in a study of blood T cell repertoires in COVID-19. TCRdb keeps only in-frame clones here, not all; method: immunoSEQ multiplex PCR. The sample comprises fewer than 45,000 clones, over 60% of which are singletons, and roughly 2% rests with the top ten. The source material was peripheral blood. The source is a man in his sixties with active COVID-19.

The chain employs TRBV2 and TRBJ1-3; TRBD1 matches at 9 bases. J was trimmed by 4 bases and V by 2 bases; bases with no gene match: 3. The germline gives CDR1 SNHLY, CDR2 FYNNEI. The CDR3 has 15 residues. In DNA, the CDR3 is TGTGCCAGCAGTGAATCCGGACAGGGGGGAAACACCATATATTTT. Translated: CASSESGQGGNTIYF.

V usage is TRBV19 and J usage is TRBJ1-5; 10 bases align to TRBD1. Trimming took 5 bases from V and 7 from J; bases not matched to a gene: 5. CDR1 is LNHDA, CDR2 SQIVND, per germline (reference sequence). This CDR3 has 14 amino acids. CDR3 amino acids: CASSSDRGNQPQHF. The CDR3 DNA is TGTGCCAGTAGTTCGGACAGGGGGAACCAGCCCCAGCATTTT.

This sequence joins TRBV11-2 and TRBJ2-7, with unresolved D. The CDR3 extends over 15 amino acids. Trimming shortened V by 3 bases and J by 3 bases, and 15 bases separated the two germline ends. Germline V gives CDR1 SGHAT, CDR2 FQNNGV. CDR3 coding DNA: TGTGCCAGCAGCTTCCCCAGCGCTAGTCGCTACGAGCAGTACTTC. As protein: CASSFPSASRYEQYF.

J is TRBJ1-2 and V is TRBV6-4; 8 bases line up with TRBD1. CDR1 is MRHNA and CDR2 is SNTAGT in the germline V gene. The CDR3 extends over 14 amino acids. After removal of 5 bases from V and 6 bases from J, the junction contained 8 bases not matched to a gene. The CDR3 coding sequence is TGTGCCAGCAGTCCAGGACAGGGATCGAATGGCTACACCTTC. This gives the protein CASSPGQGSNGYTF.

This clone was counted only a few times. This chain links TRBV7-9 with TRBJ2-7; TRBD2 aligns across 8 bases. CDR3 length equals 13 residues. The germline gives CDR1 SEHNR, CDR2 FQNEAQ (reference sequence). V gave up 4 bases and J gave up 6 bases; unmatched junction bases: 5. This CDR3 is CASSSGRGTEQYF. The CDR3 nucleotides read TGTGCCAGCAGCTCCGGGAGGGGGACCGAGCAGTACTTC.

J is TRBJ1-4 and V is TRBV27, with a tentative D call TRBD1 (6 bases). This CDR3 has 15 residues. The V end was cut by 6 bases, the J end by 3 bases, with 14 bases between. Germline V lookup: CDR1 MNHEY, CDR2 SMNVEV (reference sequence). CDR3 coding DNA: TGTGCCAGCAGAGAACAGGGCCGGGCTAATGAAAAACTGTTTTTT. It is translated as CASREQGRANEKLFF.

The chain recombines TRBV7-9 with TRBJ1-2; 8 positions match TRBD1. The germline gives CDR1 SEHNR, CDR2 FQNEAQ (reference sequence). This CDR3 region has 14 residues. The trim removed 1 base at V and 6 bases at J, leaving 4 bases unmatched. In DNA, the CDR3 is TGTGCCAGCAGCTTAGATCAGGGGGCCAATGGCTACACCTTC. Translated: CASSLDQGANGYTF.

The chain couples TRBV6-6 to TRBJ2-3; D remains unclear. The CDR3 runs 13 residues. Germline V CDR1 and CDR2: MNHNY, SVGAGI (reference sequence). Trimming stripped 1 base from V and 6 bases from J, with 8 bases between. The DNA of the CDR3 is TGTGCCAGCAGTTACTACCTCGGGGATACGCAGTATTTT. Amino acid sequence: CASSYYLGDTQYF.

The CDR3 DNA reads as TGTGCCAGCAGTCGTGGACGGGATACCTACGAGCAGTACTTC. Translated, it gives CASSRGRDTYEQYF. This chain joins TRBV6-5 and TRBJ2-7; D possibly corresponds to TRBD2 (5 bases). CDR1 and CDR2 (germline): MNHEY, SVGAGI. CDR3 length: 14 residues. Trimming shortened V by 5 bases and J by 2 bases, and 13 bases separated the two germline ends.

This clone was detected once. The chain uses TRBV5-1 and TRBJ2-3, with 9 bases matching TRBD2. Germline CDR1 is SGHRS and CDR2 is YFSETQ. Unmatched junction bases numbered 12, after V lost 7 bases and J lost 6 bases. The CDR3 spans 15 residues. The CDR3 coding sequence is TGCGCCAGCGAGGGGCCCGCGGGGGGGCAGGATACGCAGTATTTT. This sequence encodes CASEGPAGGQDTQYF.

The chain recombines TRBV11-2 with TRBJ2-3, with 11 bases lining up with TRBD1. Germline lookup yields CDR1 SGHAT and CDR2 FQNNGV. This CDR3 spans 17 amino acids. Trimming took 0 bases from V and 5 from J; bases not matched to a gene: 7. The CDR3 DNA follows: TGTGCCAGCAGCTTAGATGTGGACAGGGGGCGCCGAGATACGCAGTATTTT. Translating gives CASSLDVDRGRRDTQYF.

The chain joins TRBV6-4 to TRBJ2-3; D might be TRBD2 (5 bases). This CDR3 spans 15 amino acids. CDR1 is MRHNA, CDR2 SNTAGT, per germline. Trimming removed 6 bases at V and 2 bases at J, with 15 bases between. Here the CDR3 reads CASSDGLSYTDTQYF. CDR3 bases: TGTGCCAGCAGCGACGGACTTTCTTACACAGATACGCAGTATTTT.

This rearrangement joins TRBV14 to TRBJ1-2, with 8 bases fitting TRBD1. J lost 3 bases, V lost 5 bases, and 8 bases had no gene match. In germline, CDR1 is SGHDN, CDR2 FVKESK. The CDR3 is made up of 15 amino acids. CDR3 protein: CASSTQDRVYYGYTF. DNA for the CDR3: TGTGCCAGCAGCACCCAGGACAGGGTCTACTATGGCTACACCTTC. The full variable domain, its missing parts supplied by reference TRBV14 and TRBJ1-2, is EAGVTQFPSHSVIEKGQTVTLRCDPISGHDNLYWYRRVMGKEIKFLLHFVKESKQDESGMPNNRFLAERTGGTYSTLKVQPAELEDSGVYFCASSTQDRVYYGYTFGSGTRLTVV.

The chain combines TRBV2 with TRBJ1-6, with D possibly TRBD1 on 6 matching bases. Germline-derived CDR1 and CDR2 are SNHLY and FYNNEI. The germline V and J ends were trimmed by 6 bases and 10 bases, with 22 bases remaining between them. This CDR3 spans 16 amino acids. The CDR3 DNA reads as TGTGCCAGCAGCCGAGAGGGGCCACTCCAGGGGTCACCCCTCCACTTT. Residues: CASSREGPLQGSPLHF.